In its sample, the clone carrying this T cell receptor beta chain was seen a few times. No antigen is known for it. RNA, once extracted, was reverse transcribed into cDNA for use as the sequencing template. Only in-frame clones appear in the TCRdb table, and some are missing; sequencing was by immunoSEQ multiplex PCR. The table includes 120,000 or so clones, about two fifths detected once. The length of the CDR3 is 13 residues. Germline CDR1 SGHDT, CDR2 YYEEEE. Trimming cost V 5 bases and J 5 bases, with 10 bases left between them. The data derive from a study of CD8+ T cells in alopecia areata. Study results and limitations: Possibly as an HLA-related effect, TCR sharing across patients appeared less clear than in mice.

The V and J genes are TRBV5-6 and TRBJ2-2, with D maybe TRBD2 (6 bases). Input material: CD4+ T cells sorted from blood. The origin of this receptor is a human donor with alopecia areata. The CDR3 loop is CASRRSGTGELFF. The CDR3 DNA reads TGTGCCAGCAGGAGGAGCGGGACCGGGGAGCTGTTTTTT.